This TCR beta chain appears in the sequencing data of a study of human T cells and chemical hapten exposure. Looking at the study overall: Small volume differences among pooled libraries mainly caused per-sample TCR yield variation.

Time point indicated: patch test 2, 6 weeks after DPC sensitization. Treatment given: therapeutic diphenylcyclopropenone sensitization with weekly scalp DPC. Total RNA came from unfractionated whole blood. Whole-study results and caveats: Sensitizing with DPC caused no change in TCRs above 1 in 1000 frequency. More PT1 expanded TCRs went with higher patch test scores.

TCRdb called the RACE reads again in MiXCR, with one record for every CDR3 protein. The sample lists about 54,000 distinct CDR3 sequences, around 10% occurring once. From germline, CDR1 is KGHSH and CDR2 LQKENI. V lost 2 bases and J lost 8, with 10 bases in between. The CDR3 extends over 14 amino acids. At least ten counts were recorded for this clonotype. Its antigen is undetermined. The clonotype comes from a woman in her forties or fifties with alopecia areata. Some clones in this sample may be carry-over from other donors' samples. This chain joins TRBV18 and TRBJ1-6; D unclear. Source: whole blood, taken in connection with sensitization to the hapten diphenylcyclopropenone (DPC). The CDR3 here is CASSPSEGYSPLHF. In nucleotides, the CDR3 is TGTGCCAGCTCACCATCGGAGGGTTATTCACCCCTCCACTTT.